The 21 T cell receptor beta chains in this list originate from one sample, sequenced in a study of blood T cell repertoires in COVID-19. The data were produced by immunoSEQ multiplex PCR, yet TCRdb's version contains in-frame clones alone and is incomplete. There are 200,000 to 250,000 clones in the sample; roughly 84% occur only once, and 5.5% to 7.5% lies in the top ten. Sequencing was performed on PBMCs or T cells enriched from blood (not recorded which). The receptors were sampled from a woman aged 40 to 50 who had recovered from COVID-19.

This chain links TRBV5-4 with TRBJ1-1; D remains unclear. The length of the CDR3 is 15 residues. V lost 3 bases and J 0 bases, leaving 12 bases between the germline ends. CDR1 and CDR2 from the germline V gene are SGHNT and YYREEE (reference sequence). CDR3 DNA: TGTGCCAGCAGCTCCCGACAAGAAATGAACACTGAAGCTTTCTTT. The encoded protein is CASSSRQEMNTEAFF.

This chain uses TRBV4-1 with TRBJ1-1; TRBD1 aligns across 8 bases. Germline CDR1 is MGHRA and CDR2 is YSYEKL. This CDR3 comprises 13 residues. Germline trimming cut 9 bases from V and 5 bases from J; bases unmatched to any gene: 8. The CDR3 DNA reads TGCGCCAGAGGGCGGACAGGGTGGACTGAAGCTTTCTTT. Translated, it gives CARGRTGWTEAFF.

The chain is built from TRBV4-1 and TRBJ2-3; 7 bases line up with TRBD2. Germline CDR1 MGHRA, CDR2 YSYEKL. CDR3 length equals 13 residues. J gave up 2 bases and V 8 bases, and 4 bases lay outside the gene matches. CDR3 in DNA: TGCGCCAGCGCCCTAGCGGACACAGATACGCAGTATTTT. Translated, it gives CASALADTDTQYF.

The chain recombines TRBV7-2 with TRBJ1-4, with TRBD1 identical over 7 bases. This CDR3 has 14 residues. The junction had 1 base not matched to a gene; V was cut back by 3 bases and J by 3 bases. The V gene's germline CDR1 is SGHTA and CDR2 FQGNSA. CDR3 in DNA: TGTGCCAGCAGCTTCCAGGGGGCTAATGAAAAACTGTTTTTT. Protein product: CASSFQGANEKLFF.

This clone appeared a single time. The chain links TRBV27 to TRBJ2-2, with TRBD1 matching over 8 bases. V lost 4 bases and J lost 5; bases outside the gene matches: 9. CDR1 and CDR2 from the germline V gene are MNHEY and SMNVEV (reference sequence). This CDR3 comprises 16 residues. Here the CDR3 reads CASSSRQGRKTGELFF. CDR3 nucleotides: TGTGCCAGCAGTTCCCGACAGGGGCGGAAAACCGGGGAGCTGTTTTTT.

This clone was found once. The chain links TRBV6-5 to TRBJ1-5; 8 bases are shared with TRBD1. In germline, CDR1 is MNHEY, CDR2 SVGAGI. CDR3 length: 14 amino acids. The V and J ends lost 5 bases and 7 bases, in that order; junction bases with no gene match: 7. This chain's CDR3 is CASSIGQGSQPQHF. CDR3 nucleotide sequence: TGTGCCAGCAGTATCGGACAGGGTAGCCAGCCCCAGCATTTT.

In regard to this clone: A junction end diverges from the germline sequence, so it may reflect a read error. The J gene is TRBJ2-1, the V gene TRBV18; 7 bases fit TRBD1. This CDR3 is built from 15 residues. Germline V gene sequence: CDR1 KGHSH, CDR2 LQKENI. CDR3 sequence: CASSPQGTEYSEQFF. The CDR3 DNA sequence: TGTGCCAGCTCACCTCAGGGGACAGAGTACAGTGAGCAGTTCTTC.

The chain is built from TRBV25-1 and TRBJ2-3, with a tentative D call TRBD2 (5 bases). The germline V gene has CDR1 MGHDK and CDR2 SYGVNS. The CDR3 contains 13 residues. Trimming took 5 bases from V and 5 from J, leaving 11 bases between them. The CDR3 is CASSPRGRDTQYF. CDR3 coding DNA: TGTGCCAGCAGTCCACGGGGTCGAGATACGCAGTATTTT.

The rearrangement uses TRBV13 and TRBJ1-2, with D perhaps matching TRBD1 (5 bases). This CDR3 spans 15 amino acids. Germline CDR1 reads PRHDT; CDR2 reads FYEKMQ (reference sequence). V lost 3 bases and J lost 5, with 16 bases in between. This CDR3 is CASSLTQGFGYGYTF. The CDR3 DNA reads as TGTGCCAGCAGCTTGACTCAGGGATTTGGGTATGGCTACACCTTC.

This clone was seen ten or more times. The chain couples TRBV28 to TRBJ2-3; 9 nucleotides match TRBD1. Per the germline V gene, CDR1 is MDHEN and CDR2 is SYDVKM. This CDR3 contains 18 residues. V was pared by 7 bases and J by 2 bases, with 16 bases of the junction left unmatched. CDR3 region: CASNLRIYRDRVTDTQYF. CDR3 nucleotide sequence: TGTGCCAGCAACCTCCGAATCTACCGGGACAGGGTCACAGATACGCAGTATTTT.

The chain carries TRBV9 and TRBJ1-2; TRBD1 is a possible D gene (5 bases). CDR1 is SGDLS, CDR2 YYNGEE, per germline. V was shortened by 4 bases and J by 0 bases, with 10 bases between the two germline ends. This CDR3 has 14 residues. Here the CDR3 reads CASSTGLPNYGYTF. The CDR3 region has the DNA TGTGCCAGCAGCACGGGACTGCCTAACTATGGCTACACCTTC.

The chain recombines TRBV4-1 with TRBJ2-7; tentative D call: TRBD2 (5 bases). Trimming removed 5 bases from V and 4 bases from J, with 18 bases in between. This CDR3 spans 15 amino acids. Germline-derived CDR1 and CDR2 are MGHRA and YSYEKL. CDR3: CASSVGGRATYEQYF. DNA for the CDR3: TGCGCCAGCAGCGTAGGCGGGCGGGCGACGTACGAGCAGTACTTC.

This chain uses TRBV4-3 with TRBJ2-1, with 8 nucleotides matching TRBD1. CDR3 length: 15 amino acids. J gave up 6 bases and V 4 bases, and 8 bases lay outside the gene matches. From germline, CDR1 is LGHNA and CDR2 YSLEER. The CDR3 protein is CASSLGQGSGNEQFF. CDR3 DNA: TGCGCCAGCAGCCTCGGACAGGGCTCCGGCAATGAGCAGTTCTTC.

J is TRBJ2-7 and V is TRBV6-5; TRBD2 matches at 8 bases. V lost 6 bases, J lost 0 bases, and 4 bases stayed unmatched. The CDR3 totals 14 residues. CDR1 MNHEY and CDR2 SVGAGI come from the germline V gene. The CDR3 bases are TGTGCCAGCAGCCCCGGGACTAGCTCCTACGAGCAGTACGTC. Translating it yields CASSPGTSSYEQYV.

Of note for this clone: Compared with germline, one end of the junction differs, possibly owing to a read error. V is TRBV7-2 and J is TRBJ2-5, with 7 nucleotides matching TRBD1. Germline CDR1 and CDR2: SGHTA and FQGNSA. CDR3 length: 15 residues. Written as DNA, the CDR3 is TGTGCCAGCAGCGTAGCAGGGGGAGCGCGGGAGACCCAGTACTTC. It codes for CASSVAGGARETQYF.

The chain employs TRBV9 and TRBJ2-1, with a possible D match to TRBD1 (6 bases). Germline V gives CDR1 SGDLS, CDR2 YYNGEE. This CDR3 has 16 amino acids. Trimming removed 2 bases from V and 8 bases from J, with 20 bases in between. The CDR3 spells CASSVLTGTKGDEQFF. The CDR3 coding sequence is TGTGCCAGCAGCGTCCTAACCGGGACAAAAGGTGATGAGCAGTTCTTC.

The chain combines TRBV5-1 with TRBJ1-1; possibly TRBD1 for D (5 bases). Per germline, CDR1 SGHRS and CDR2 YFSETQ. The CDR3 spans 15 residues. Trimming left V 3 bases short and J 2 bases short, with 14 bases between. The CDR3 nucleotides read TGCGCCAGCAGCTGGATTGACAGTTTTAACACTGAAGCTTTCTTT. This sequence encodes CASSWIDSFNTEAFF.

CDR3 sequence (DNA): TGTGCCAGCAGCTTGGCTAGCGGGAGCCCCCCAGATACGCAGTATTTT. Translation: CASSLASGSPPDTQYF. The chain recombines TRBV7-8 with TRBJ2-3; 10 positions agree with TRBD2. The CDR3 is 16 residues long. V dropped 3 bases and J dropped 4; count of bases not matched to a gene: 7. Germline V CDR1 and CDR2: SGHVS, FQNEAQ.

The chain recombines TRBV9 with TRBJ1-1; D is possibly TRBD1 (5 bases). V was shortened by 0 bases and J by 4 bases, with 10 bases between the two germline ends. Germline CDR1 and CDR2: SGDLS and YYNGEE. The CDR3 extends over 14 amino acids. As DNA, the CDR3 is TGTGCCAGCAGCGTAGTAGGGGCTAGCACTGAAGCTTTCTTT. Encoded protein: CASSVVGASTEAFF.

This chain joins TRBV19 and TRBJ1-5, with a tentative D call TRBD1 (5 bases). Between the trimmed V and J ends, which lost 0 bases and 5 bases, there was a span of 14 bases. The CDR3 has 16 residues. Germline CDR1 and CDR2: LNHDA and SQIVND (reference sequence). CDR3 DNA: TGTGCCAGTAGTATAGATTGGTGGCAGGGTGATCAGCCCCAGCATTTT. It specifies CASSIDWWQGDQPQHF.

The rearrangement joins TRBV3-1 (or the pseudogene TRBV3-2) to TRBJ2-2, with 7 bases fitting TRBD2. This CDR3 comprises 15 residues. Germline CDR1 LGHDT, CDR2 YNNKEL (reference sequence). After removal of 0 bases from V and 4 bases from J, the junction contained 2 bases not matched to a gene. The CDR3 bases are TGTGCCAGCAGCCAAGATGCTAGCGGCACCGGGGAGCTGTTTTTT. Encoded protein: CASSQDASGTGELFF.